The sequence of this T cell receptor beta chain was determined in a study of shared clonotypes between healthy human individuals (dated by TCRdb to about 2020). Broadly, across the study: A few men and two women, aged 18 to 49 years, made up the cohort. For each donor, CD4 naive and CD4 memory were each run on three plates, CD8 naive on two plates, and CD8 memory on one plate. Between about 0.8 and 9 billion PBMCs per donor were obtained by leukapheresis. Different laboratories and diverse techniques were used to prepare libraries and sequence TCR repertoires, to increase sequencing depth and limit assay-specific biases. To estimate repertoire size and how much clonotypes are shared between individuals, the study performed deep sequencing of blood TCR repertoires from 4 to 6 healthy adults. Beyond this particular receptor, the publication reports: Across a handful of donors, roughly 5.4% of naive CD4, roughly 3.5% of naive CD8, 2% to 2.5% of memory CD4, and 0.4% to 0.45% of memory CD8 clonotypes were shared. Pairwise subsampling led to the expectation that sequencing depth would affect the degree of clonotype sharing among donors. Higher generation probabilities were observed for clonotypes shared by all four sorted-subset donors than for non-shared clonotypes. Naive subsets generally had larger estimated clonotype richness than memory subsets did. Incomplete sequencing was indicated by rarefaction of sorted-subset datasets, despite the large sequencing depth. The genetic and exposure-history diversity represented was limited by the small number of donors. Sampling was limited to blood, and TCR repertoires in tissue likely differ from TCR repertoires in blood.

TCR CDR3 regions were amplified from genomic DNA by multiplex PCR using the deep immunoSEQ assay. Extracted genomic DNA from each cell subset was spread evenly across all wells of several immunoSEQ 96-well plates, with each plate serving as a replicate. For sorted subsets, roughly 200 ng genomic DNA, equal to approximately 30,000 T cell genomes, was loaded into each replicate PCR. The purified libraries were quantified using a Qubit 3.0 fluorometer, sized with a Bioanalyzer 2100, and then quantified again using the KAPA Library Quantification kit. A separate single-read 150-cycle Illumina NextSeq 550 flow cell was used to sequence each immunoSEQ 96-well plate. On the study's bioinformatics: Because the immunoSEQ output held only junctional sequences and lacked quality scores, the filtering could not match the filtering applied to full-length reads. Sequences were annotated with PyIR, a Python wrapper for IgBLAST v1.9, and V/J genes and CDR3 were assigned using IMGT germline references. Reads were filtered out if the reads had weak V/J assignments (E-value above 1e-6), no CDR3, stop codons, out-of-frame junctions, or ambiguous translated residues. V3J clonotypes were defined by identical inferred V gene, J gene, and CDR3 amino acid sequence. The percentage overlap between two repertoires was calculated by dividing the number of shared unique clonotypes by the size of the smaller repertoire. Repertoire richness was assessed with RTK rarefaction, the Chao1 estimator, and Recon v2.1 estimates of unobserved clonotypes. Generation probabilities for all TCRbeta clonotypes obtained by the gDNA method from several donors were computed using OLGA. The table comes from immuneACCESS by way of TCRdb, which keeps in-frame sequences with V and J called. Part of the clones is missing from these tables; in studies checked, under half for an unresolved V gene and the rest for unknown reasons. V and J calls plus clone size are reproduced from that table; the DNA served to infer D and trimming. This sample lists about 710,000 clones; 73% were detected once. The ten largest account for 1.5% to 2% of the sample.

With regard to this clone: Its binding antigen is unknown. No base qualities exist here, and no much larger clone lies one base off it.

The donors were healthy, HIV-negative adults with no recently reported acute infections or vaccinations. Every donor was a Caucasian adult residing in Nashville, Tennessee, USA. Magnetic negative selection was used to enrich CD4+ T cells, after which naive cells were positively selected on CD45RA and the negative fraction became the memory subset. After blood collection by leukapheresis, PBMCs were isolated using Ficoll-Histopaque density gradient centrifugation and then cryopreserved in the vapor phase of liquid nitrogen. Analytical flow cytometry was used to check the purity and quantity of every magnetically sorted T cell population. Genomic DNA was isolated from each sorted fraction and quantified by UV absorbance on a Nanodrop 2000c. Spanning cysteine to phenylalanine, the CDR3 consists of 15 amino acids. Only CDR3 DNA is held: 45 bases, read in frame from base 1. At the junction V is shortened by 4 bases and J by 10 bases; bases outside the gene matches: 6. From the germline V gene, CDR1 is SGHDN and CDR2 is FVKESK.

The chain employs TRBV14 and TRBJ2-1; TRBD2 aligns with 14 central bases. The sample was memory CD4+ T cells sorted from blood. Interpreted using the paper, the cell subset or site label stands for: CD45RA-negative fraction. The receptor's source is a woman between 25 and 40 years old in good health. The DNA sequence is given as TGTGCCAGCAGCCCCTGGGGACTAGCGGGAGAAGAGCAGTTCTTC. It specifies CASSPWGLAGEEQFF.